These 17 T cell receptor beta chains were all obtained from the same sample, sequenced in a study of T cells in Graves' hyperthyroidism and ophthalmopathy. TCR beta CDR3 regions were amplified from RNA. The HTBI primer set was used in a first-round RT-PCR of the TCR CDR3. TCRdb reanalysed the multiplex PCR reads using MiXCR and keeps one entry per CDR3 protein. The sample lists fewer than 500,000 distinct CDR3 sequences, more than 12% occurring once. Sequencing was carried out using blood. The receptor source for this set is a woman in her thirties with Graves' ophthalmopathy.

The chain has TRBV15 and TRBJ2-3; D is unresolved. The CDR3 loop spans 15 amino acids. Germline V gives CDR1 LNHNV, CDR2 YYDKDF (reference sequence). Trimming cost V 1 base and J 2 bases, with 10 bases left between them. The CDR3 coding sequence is TGTGCCACCAGCAGAGGCTCTCACACCACAGATACGCAGTATTTT. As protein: CATSRGSHTTDTQYF. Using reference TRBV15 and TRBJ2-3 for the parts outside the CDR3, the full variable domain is DAMVIQNPRYQVTQFGKPVTLSCSQTLNHNVMYWYQQKSSQAPKLLFHYYDKDFNNEADTPDNFQSRRPNTSFCFLDIRSPGLGDTAMYLCATSRGSHTTDTQYFGPGTRLTVL.

The CDR3 region is CSAVARQGSTDTQYF. The CDR3 DNA reads as TGCAGTGCCGTAGCGCGGCAAGGTAGCACAGATACGCAGTATTTT. The genes are TRBV20-1 and TRBJ2-3; maybe TRBD2 (5 bases). This CDR3 contains 15 residues. Germline assignment: CDR1 DFQATT and CDR2 SNEGSKA (reference sequence). The germline V and J ends were trimmed by 6 bases and 0 bases, with 16 bases remaining between them.

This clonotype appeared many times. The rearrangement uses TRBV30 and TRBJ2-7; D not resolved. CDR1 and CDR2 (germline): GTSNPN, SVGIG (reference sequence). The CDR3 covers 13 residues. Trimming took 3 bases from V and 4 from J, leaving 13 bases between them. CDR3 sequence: CAWSPGGTYEQYF. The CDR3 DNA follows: TGTGCCTGGAGCCCCGGTGGTACGTACGAGCAGTACTTC.

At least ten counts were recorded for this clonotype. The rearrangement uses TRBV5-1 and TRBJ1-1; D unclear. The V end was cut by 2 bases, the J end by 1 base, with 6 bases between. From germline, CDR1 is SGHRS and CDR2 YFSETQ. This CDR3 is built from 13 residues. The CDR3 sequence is CASSFTPNTEAFF. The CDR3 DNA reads TGCGCCAGCAGCTTTACTCCGAACACTGAAGCTTTCTTT.

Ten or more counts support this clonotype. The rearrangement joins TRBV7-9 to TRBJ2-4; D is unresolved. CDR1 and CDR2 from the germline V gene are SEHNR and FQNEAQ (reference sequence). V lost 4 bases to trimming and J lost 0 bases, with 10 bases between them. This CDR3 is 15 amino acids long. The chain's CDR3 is CASSSYPSAKNIQYF. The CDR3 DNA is TGTGCCAGCAGCTCTTACCCCTCAGCCAAAAACATTCAGTACTTC.

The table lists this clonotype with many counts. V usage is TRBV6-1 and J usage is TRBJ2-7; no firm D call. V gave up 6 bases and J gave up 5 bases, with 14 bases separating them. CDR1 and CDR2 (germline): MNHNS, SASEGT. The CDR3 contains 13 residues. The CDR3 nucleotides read TGTGCCAGCAGCAAAGGACGGCTCGACGAGCAGTACTTC. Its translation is CASSKGRLDEQYF.

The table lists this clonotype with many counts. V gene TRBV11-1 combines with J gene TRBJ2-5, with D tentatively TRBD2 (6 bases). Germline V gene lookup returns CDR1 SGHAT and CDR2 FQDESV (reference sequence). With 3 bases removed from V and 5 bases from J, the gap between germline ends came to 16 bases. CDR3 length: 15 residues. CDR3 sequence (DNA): TGTGCCAGCAGCTTTTTTTCGAGCGGGCGGGAGACCCAGTACTTC. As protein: CASSFFSSGRETQYF.

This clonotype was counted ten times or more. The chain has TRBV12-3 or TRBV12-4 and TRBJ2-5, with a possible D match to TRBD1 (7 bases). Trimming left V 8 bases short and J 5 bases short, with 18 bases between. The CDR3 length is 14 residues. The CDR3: CASSGGPPRETQYF. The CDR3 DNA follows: TGTGCCAGCTCAGGGGGGCCGCCCCGGGAGACCCAGTACTTC.

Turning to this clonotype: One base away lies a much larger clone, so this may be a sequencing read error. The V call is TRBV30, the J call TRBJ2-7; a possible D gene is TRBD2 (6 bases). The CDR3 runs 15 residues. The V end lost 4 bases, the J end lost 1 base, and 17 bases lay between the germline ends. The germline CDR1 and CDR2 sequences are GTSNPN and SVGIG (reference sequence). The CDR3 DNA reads TGTGCCTGGACTACGAATACTAGCAATTCCTACGAGCAGTACTTC. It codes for CAWTTNTSNSYEQYF.

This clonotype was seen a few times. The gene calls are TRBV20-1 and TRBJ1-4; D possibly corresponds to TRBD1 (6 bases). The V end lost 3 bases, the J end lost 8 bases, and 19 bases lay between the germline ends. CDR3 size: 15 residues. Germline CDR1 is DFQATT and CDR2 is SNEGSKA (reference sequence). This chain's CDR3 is CSASHPGVMGEKLFF. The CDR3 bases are TGCAGTGCTAGTCACCCAGGGGTGATGGGGGAAAAACTGTTTTTT.

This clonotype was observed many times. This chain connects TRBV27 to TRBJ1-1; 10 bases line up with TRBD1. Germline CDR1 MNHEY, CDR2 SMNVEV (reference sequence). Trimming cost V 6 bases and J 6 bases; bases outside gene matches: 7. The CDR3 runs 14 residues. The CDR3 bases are TGTGCCAGCAGGGGACAGGGGAGGGTTCCTGAAGCTTTCTTT. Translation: CASRGQGRVPEAFF.

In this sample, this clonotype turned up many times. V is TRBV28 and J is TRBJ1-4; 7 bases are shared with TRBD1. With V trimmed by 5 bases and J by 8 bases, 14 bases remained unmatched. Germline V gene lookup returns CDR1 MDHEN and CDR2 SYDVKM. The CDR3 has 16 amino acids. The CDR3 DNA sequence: TGTGCCAGCAGTCGCGCGACTCACAGGGGAGCAGAAAAACTGTTTTTT. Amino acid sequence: CASSRATHRGAEKLFF.

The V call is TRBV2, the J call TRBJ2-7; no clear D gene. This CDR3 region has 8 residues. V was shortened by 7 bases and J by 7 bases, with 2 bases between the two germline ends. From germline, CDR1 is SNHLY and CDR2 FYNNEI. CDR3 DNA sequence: TGTGCCAGCAAGGAGCAGTACTTC. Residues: CASKEQYF.

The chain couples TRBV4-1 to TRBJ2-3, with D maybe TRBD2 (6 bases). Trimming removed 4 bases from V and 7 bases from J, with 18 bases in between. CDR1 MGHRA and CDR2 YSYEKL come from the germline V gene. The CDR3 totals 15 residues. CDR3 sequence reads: CASSPLGLPLNTQYF. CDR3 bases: TGCGCCAGCAGCCCCCTGGGACTCCCTTTGAATACGCAGTATTTT.

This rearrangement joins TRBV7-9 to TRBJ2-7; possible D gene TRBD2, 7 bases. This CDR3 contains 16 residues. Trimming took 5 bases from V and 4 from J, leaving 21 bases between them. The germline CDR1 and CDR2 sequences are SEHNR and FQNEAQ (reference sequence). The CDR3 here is CASSPEGGAPVYEQYF. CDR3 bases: TGTGCCAGCAGCCCAGAAGGGGGGGCGCCGGTATACGAGCAGTACTTC. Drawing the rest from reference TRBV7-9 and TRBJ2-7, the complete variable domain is DTGVSQNPRHKITKRGQNVTFRCDPISEHNRLYWYRQTLGQGPEFLTYFQNEAQLEKSRLLSDRFSAERPKGSFSTLEIQRTEQGDSAMYLCASSPEGGAPVYEQYFGPGTRLTVT.

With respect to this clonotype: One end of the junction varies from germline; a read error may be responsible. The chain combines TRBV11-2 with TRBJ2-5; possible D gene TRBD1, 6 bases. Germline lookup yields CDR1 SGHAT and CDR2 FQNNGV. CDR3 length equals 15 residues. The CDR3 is CASSFTPGVQEAQYF. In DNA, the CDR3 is TGTGCCAGCAGCTTTACTCCAGGGGTCCAAGAGGCCCAGTATTTC.

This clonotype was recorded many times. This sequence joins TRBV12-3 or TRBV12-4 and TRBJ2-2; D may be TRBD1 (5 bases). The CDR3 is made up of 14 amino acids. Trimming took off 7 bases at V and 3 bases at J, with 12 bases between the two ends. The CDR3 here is CASTRPGYTGELFF. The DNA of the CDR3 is TGTGCCAGCACTAGGCCAGGGTACACCGGGGAGCTGTTTTTT.